The entry below gives a single T cell receptor beta chain sequence along with its context. The authors prepared the TCRbeta library with unique molecular identifiers. Each CDR3 protein is one row after TCRdb ran MiXCR on the PCR reads. The table lists 350,000 to 450,000 distinct CDR3 sequences, roughly 20% of them singletons, with 3.8% in the top ten. The record originates from a study of T-cell reconstitution after alpha-beta-depleted transplantation in children. The V end was cut by 6 bases, the J end by 0 bases, with 8 bases between. The CDR3 loop spans 14 amino acids. Per the germline V gene, CDR1 is SNHLY and CDR2 is FYNNEI.

The chain recombines TRBV2 with TRBJ2-2; D remains ambiguous. The clonotype comes from a human donor who donated a stem cell graft to a child with acute myeloid leukemia. The material was PBMCs from the stem cell graft donor, obtained from the stem cell graft. The CDR3 coding sequence is TGTGCCAGCAGGATTTCGCCGAACACCGGGGAGCTGTTTTTT. Protein: CASRISPNTGELFF.